A single sample is the source of the 4 T cell receptor beta chains below, sequenced in a study of T cell responses to AZD1222 COVID-19 vaccine. This table comes from immunoSEQ multiplex PCR, and its TCRdb copy is limited to in-frame clones, with some not included. The table has 150,000 to 200,000 clones, approximately 95% seen once; the top ten hold roughly 3.9%. The sample was peripheral blood, taken on day 0 of AZD1222 vaccination. These receptors were taken from an adult in good health.

The CDR3 DNA follows: TGTGCCAGCAGCCAAGACTGGGCAACGGAGACCCAGTACTTC. Translation gives CASSQDWATETQYF. The V call is TRBV3-1 (or the pseudogene TRBV3-2), the J call TRBJ2-5; D is unresolved. Germline V gene data show CDR1 as LGHDT and CDR2 as YNNKEL (reference sequence). V lost 0 bases and J 5 bases, leaving 10 bases between the germline ends. The CDR3 extends over 14 amino acids.

This clone was counted only a few times. The chain couples TRBV6-5 to TRBJ1-2; D is undetermined. V dropped 6 bases and J dropped 8 bases, with 10 bases sitting between them. This CDR3 has 11 residues. CDR1 is MNHEY and CDR2 is SVGAGI in the germline V gene. The CDR3 bases are TGTGCCAGCAGCGACAAGGCAGGCTACACCTTC. It encodes CASSDKAGYTF.

This chain uses TRBV11-2 with TRBJ1-3; no definite D call. The CDR3 runs 12 residues. CDR1 and CDR2 (germline): SGHAT, FQNNGV. V lost 5 bases and J lost 4, with 6 bases in between. The CDR3 loop is CASSPQGNTIYF. The CDR3 DNA is TGTGCCAGCAGCCCCCAAGGAAACACCATATATTTT.

The rearrangement links TRBV6-9 to TRBJ1-5, with TRBD1 as a possible D gene (6 bases). Trimming stripped 4 bases from V and 2 bases from J, with 12 bases between. This CDR3 region has 15 residues. Germline-derived CDR1 and CDR2 are MNHGY and SVAAGI. The CDR3 region is CASSFKQGGNQPQHF. CDR3 in DNA: TGTGCCAGCAGTTTCAAACAGGGAGGCAATCAGCCCCAGCATTTT.